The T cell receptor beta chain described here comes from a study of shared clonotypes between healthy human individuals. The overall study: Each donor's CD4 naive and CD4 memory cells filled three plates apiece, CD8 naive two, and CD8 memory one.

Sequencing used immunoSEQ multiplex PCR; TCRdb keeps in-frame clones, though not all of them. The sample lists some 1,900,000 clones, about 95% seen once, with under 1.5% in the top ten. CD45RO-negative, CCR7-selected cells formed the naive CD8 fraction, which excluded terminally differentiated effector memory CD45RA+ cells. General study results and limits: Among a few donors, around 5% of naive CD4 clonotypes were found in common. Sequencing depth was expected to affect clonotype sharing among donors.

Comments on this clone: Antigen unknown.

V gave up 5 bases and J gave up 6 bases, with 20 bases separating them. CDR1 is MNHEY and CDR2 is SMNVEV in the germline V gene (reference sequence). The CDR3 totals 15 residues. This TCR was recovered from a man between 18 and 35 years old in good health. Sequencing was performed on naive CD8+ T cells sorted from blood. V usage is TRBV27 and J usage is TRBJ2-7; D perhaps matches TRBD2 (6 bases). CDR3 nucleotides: TGTGCCAGCAGTCCCCTTTCCGGGAGCGAAGGCGAGCAGTACTTC. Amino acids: CASSPLSGSEGEQYF.